This TCR beta chain was obtained from a study of shared clonotypes between healthy human individuals. Study-wide context: Used for every donor were three CD4 naive, three CD4 memory, two CD8 naive and one CD8 memory plate. The study, taken as a whole, reports: What naive subsets generally showed was a larger estimated richness than memory subsets showed.

The deep-level immunoSEQ assay was used. Sequenced by immunoSEQ multiplex PCR; TCRdb stores in-frame clones only, minus some. Of millions of clones listed, roughly 95% are singletons. Naivety among CD8 cells was defined by CD45RO negativity and positive CCR7 selection, thereby excluding terminally differentiated effector memory CD45RA+ cells. V shed 5 bases and J 5 bases; nucleotides not matched to a gene: 7. CDR1 and CDR2 from the germline V gene are MNHEY and SMNVEV (reference sequence). This CDR3 is built from 16 residues. Remarks on this clone: The antigen remains undetermined.

The chain couples TRBV27 to TRBJ2-7; TRBD2 aligns across 15 bases. The receptor was isolated from a man between 18 and 35 years old in good health. Sequenced input: naive CD8+ T cells sorted from blood. In DNA, the CDR3 is TGTGCCAGCAGTCTGGGACTAGCGGGAGGATTTGACGAGCAGTACTTC. Amino acid sequence: CASSLGLAGGFDEQYF.